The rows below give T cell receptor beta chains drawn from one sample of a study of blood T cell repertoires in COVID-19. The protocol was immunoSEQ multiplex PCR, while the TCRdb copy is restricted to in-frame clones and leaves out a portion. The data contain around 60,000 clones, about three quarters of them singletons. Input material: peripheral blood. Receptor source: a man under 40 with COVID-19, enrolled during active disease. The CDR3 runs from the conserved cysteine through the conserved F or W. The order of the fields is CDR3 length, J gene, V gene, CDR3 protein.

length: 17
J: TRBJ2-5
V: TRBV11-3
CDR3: CASSFMSLAGNQETQYF

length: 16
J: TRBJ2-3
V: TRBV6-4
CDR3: CASSDSSGQGPDTQYF

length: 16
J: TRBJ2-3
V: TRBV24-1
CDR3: CATSDLPGLRLDTQYF

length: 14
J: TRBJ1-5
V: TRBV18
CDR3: CASSPQDSNQPQHF

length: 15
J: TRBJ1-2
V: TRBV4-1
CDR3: CASSHSTGVNYGYTF

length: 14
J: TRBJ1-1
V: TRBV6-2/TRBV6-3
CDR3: CASSYRGPNTEAFF

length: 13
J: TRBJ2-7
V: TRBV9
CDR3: CASSVGGVDEQYF

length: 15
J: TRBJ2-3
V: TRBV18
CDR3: CASSPGLAETDTQYF

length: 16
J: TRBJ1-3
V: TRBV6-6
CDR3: CASSPRWGYSGNTIYF

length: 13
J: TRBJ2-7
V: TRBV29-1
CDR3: CSVVVSETYEQYF

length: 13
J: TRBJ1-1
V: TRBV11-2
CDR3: CASSLGGDSEAFF

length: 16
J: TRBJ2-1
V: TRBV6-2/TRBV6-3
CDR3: CASSYYNSGRGNEQFF

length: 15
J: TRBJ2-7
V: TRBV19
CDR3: CASSIDRFSSYEQYF

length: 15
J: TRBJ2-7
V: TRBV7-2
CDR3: CASSPGPGGSYEQYF

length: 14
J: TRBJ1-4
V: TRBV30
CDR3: CAWSVFGSDEKLFF

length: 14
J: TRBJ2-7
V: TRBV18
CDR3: CASSPTGGRYEQYF

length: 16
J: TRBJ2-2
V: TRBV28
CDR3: CASSLWGRANTGELFF